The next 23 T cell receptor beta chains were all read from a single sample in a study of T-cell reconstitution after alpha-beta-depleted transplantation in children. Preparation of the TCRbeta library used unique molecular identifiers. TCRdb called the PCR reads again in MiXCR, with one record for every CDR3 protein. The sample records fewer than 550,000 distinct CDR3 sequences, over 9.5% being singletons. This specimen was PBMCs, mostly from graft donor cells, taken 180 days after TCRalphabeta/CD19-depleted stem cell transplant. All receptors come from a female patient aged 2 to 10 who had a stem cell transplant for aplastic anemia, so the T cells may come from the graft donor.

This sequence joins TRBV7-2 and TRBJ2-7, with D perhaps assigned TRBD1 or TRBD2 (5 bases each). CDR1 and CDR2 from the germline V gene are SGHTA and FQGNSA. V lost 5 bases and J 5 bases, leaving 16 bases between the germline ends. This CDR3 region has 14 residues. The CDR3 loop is CASSPRDHLHEQYF. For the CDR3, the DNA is TGTGCCAGCAGCCCCCGGGACCACCTTCACGAGCAGTACTTC. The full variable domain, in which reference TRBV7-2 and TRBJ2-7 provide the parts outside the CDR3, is GAGVSQSPSNKVTEKGKDVELRCDPISGHTALYWYRQSLGQGLEFLIYFQGNSAPDKSGLPSDRFSAERTGGSVSTLTIQRTQQEDSAVYLCASSPRDHLHEQYFGPGTRLTVT.

CDR3 nucleotide sequence: TGCAGTGCGACTAGCGGGGTTATCGGCGAGCAGTACGTC. As protein: CSATSGVIGEQYV. This chain links TRBV20-1 with TRBJ2-7, with TRBD2 matching 11 bases. CDR3 size: 13 residues. V dropped 6 bases and J dropped 6; count of bases not matched to a gene: 7. Germline V gene sequence: CDR1 DFQATT, CDR2 SNEGSKA (reference sequence).

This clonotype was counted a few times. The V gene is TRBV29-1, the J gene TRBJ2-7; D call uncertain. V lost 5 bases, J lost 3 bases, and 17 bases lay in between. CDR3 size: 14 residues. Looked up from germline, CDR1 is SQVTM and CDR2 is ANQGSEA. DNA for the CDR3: TGCAGCGTTCTCCTCGAGGATCCCCACTACGAGCAGTACTTC. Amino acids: CSVLLEDPHYEQYF.

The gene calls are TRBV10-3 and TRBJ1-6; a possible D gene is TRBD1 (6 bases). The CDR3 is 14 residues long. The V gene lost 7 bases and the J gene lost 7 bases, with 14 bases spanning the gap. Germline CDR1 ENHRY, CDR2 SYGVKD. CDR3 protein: CAINRDRTNSPLHF. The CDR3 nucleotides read TGTGCCATCAATCGCGACAGGACCAATTCACCCCTCCACTTT.

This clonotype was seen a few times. CDR3 DNA: TGTGCCAGCAGCCATAACCAGGGGAGGGCCAAACTAGCCAAAAACATTCAGTACTTC. Residues: CASSHNQGRAKLAKNIQYF. J is TRBJ2-4 and V is TRBV7-2, with D perhaps TRBD2 (7 bases). The CDR3 runs 19 residues. The V end lost 5 bases, the J end lost 0 bases, and 23 bases lay between the germline ends. Germline CDR1 is SGHTA and CDR2 is FQGNSA.

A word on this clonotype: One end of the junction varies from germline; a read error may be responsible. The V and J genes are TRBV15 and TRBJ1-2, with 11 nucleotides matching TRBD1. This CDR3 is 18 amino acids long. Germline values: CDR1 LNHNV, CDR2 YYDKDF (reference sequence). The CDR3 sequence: CATGRDYPDRGPLDGYTF. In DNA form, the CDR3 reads TGTGCCACCGGCAGAGATTACCCGGACAGGGGGCCACTTGATGGCTACACCTTC.

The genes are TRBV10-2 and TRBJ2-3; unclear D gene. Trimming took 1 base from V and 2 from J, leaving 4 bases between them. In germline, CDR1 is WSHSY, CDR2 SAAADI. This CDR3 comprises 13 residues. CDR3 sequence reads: CASSEWYTDTQYF. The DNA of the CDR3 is TGCGCCAGCAGTGAGTGGTACACAGATACGCAGTATTTT.

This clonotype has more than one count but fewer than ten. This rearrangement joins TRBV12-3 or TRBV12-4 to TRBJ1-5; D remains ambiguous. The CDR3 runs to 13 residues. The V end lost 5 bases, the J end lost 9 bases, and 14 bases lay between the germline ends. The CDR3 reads CASSPGVGRPQHF. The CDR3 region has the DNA TGTGCCAGCAGTCCCGGTGTAGGCCGGCCCCAGCATTTT.

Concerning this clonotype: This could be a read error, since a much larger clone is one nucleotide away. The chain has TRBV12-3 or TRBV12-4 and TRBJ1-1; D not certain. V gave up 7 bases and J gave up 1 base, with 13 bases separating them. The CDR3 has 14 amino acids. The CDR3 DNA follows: TGTGCCAGCATCTTCATGATGGGGAACACTGAAGCTTTCTTT. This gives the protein CASIFMMGNTEAFF.

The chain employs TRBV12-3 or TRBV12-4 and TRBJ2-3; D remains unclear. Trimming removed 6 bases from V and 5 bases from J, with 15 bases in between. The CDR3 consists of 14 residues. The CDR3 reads CASSRADWKDTQYF. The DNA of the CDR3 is TGTGCCAGCAGCCGCGCTGACTGGAAAGATACGCAGTATTTT.

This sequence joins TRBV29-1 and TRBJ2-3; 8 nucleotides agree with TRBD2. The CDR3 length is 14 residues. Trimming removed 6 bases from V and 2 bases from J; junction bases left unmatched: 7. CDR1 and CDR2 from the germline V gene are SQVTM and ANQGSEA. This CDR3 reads CSVARGRFTDTQYF. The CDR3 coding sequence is TGCAGCGTGGCTCGCGGGAGGTTCACAGATACGCAGTATTTT.

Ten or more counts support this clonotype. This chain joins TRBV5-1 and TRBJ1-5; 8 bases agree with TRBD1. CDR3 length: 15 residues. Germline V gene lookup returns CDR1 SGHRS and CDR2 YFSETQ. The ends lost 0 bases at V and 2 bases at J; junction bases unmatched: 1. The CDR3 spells CASSLGTGRNQPQHF. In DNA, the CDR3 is TGCGCCAGCAGCTTGGGGACAGGGCGCAATCAGCCCCAGCATTTT. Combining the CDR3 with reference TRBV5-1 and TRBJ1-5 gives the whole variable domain KAGVTQTPRYLIKTRGQQVTLSCSPISGHRSVSWYQQTPGQGLQFLFEYFSETQRNKGNFPGRFSGRQFSNSRSEMNVSTLELGDSALYLCASSLGTGRNQPQHFGDGTRLSIL.

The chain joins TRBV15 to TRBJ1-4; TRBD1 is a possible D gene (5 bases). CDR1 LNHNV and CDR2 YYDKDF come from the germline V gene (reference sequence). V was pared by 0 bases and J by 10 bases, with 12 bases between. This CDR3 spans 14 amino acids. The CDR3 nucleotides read TGTGCCACCAGCAGAGATTTTGGGACGACAAAACTGTTTTTT. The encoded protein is CATSRDFGTTKLFF. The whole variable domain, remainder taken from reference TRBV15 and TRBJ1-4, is DAMVIQNPRYQVTQFGKPVTLSCSQTLNHNVMYWYQQKSSQAPKLLFHYYDKDFNNEADTPDNFQSRRPNTSFCFLDIRSPGLGDTAMYLCATSRDFGTTKLFFGSGTQLSVL.

The CDR3 is CASSPGGRAGSEQFF. CDR3 nucleotide sequence: TGTGCCAGCAGCCCCGGCGGGAGGGCCGGAAGTGAGCAGTTCTTC. The J gene is TRBJ2-1, the V gene TRBV12-3 or TRBV12-4, with 9 nucleotides matching TRBD2. V lost 6 bases to trimming and J lost 9 bases; unmatched junction nucleotides: 12. The CDR3 has 15 residues.

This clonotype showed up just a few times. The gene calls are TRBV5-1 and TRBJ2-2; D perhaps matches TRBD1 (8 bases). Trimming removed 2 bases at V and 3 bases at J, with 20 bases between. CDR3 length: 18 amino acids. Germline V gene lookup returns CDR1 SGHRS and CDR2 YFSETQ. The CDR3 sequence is CASSFPQDRGGDTGELFF. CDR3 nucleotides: TGCGCCAGCAGCTTCCCCCAAGACAGGGGAGGGGACACCGGGGAGCTGTTTTTT.

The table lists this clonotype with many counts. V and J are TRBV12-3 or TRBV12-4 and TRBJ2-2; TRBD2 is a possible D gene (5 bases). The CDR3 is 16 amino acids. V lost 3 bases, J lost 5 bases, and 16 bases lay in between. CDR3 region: CASSFGLAPGTGELFF. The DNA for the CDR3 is TGTGCCAGCAGTTTTGGGCTTGCCCCGGGGACCGGGGAGCTGTTTTTT.

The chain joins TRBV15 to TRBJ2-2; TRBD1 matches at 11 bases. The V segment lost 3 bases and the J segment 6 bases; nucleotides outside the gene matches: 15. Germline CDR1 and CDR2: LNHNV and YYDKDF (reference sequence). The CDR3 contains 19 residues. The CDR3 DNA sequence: TGTGCCACCAGCAGCGGGTTAGGACAGGGGGCAAGGTTATCCGGGGAGCTGTTTTTT. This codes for CATSSGLGQGARLSGELFF.

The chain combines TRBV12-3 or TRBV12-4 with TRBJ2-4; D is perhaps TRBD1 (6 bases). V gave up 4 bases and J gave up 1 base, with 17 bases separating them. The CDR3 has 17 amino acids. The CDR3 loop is CASSSLAQGMAKNIQYF. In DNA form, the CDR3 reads TGTGCCAGCAGTTCACTTGCACAGGGAATGGCCAAAAACATTCAGTACTTC.

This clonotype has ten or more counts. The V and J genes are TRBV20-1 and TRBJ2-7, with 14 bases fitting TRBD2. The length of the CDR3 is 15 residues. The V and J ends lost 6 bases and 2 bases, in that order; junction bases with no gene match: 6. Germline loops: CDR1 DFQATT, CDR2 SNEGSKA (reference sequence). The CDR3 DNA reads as TGCAGTGCAAGGACTAGCGGGAGGAATACCTACGAGCAGTACTTC. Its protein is CSARTSGRNTYEQYF.

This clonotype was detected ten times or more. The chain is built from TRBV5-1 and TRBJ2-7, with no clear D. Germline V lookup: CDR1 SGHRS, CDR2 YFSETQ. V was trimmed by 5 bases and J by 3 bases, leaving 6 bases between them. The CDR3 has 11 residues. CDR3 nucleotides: TGCGCCAGCAGTTCGGACTACGAGCAGTACTTC. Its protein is CASSSDYEQYF.

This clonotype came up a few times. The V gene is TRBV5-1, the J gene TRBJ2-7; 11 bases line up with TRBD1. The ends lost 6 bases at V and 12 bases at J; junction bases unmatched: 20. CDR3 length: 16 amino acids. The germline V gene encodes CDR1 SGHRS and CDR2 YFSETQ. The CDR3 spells CASNERPGQGVLGMYF. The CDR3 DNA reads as TGCGCCAGCAACGAGAGGCCGGGACAGGGGGTTCTAGGGATGTACTTC.

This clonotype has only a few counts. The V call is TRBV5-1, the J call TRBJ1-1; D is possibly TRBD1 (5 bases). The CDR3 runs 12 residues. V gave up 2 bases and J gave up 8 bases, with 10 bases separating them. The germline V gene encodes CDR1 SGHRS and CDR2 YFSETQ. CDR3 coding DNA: TGCGCCAGCAGCTTCGAGGGACGGGAAGCTTTCTTT. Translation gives CASSFEGREAFF.

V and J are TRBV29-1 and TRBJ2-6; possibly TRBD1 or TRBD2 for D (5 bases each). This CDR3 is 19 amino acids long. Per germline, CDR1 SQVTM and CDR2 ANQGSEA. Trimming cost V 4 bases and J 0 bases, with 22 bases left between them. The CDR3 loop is CSVVSGDAKSFSGANVLTF. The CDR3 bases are TGCAGCGTTGTAAGTGGGGACGCCAAATCCTTCTCTGGGGCCAACGTCCTGACTTTC.